The clone carrying this TCR beta chain occurred once. These data originate in a study of cytomegalovirus exposure and HLA in healthy donors. Study as a whole: Tens of millions of unique TCRs from HLA-typed donors were held in an early data release.

This CDR3 contains 17 residues. Germline CDR1 and CDR2: SGHTS and YDEGEE. Trimming took off 3 bases at V and 4 bases at J, with 20 bases between the two ends. Use of 60 Vbeta and 13 Jbeta primers characterized the PCR. Sequencing was performed with immunoSEQ multiplex PCR; in TCRdb, only in-frame clones are kept and a portion is missing. The sample lists over 200,000 clones, about 89% occurring once. The clonotype originates from a woman between 18 and 29 years old in good health and CMV-seronegative. The material sequenced was PBMCs. The rearrangement links TRBV5-8 to TRBJ2-4; D is perhaps TRBD1 (5 bases). The CDR3 loop reads CASSSPLGAFIKNIQYF. The CDR3 bases are TGTGCCAGCAGCTCCCCCCTTGGGGCTTTCATTAAAAACATTCAGTACTTC.